This is a list of T cell receptor beta chains from one sample in a study of post-analysis software for immune sequencing data. TCRdb analysed the PCR reads with MiXCR anew, one entry per CDR3 protein. The sample lists some 450,000 distinct CDR3 sequences; around 40% were seen once. Sequenced input: blood. The receptors were sampled from a girl aged 10 to 17 with multiple sclerosis. Both conserved end residues are part of each CDR3. Fields, in order: J gene, D gene, V gene, clone size, CDR3 protein, CDR3 DNA. A D gene is named only where the DNA matches it firmly. A clone size is listed for some rows: how often the clone was seen (once, few, many), or a class if it is expanded.

J gene: TRBJ1-2
D gene: NA
V gene: TRBV5-1
clone size: NA
CDR3 protein: CASSQDDNYGYTF
CDR3 DNA: TGCGCCAGCAGCCAGGACGATAACTATGGCTACACCTTC

J gene: TRBJ1-5
D gene: NA
V gene: TRBV20-1
clone size: NA
CDR3 protein: CSAREQAGQPQHF
CDR3 DNA: TGCAGTGCTAGAGAACAGGCCGGTCAGCCCCAGCATTTT

J gene: TRBJ2-1
D gene: TRBD1
V gene: TRBV20-1
clone size: NA
CDR3 protein: CSAQGAGGANEQFF
CDR3 DNA: TGCAGTGCCCAGGGGGCGGGTGGGGCCAATGAGCAGTTCTTC

J gene: TRBJ2-1
D gene: NA
V gene: TRBV14
clone size: NA
CDR3 protein: CASSQIRRDEQFF
CDR3 DNA: TGTGCCAGCAGCCAAATACGGAGGGATGAGCAGTTCTTC

J gene: TRBJ2-5
D gene: TRBD2
V gene: TRBV5-1
clone size: NA
CDR3 protein: CASSLGTSGIQETQYF
CDR3 DNA: TGCGCCAGCAGCTTGGGGACTAGCGGGATCCAAGAGACCCAGTACTTC

J gene: TRBJ2-1
D gene: NA
V gene: TRBV20-1
clone size: NA
CDR3 protein: CSASKLANNEQFF
CDR3 DNA: TGCAGTGCTAGCAAGCTAGCAAACAATGAGCAGTTCTTC

J gene: TRBJ2-1
D gene: NA
V gene: TRBV27
clone size: NA
CDR3 protein: CASSFSGGVISYNEQFF
CDR3 DNA: TGTGCCAGCAGTTTTTCTGGGGGAGTCATCTCCTACAATGAGCAGTTCTTC

J gene: TRBJ2-1
D gene: TRBD2
V gene: TRBV11-3
clone size: few
CDR3 protein: CASSSTPSGRHLVVEQFF
CDR3 DNA: TGTGCCAGCAGCTCGACCCCTAGCGGGAGGCATCTAGTTGTTGAGCAGTTCTTC

J gene: TRBJ1-1
D gene: NA
V gene: TRBV29-1
clone size: NA
CDR3 protein: CSVHGPVNTEAFF
CDR3 DNA: TGCAGCGTCCATGGACCGGTGAACACTGAAGCTTTCTTT

J gene: TRBJ2-5
D gene: TRBD1
V gene: TRBV9
clone size: NA
CDR3 protein: CAGSRTGLTKETQYF
CDR3 DNA: TGTGCCGGCAGCCGGACAGGCCTTACTAAGGAGACCCAGTACTTC

J gene: TRBJ2-3
D gene: TRBD2
V gene: TRBV2
clone size: NA
CDR3 protein: CASSWELAGKTDTQYF
CDR3 DNA: TGTGCCAGCAGTTGGGAACTAGCGGGAAAGACAGATACGCAGTATTTT

J gene: TRBJ1-4
D gene: NA
V gene: TRBV3-1
clone size: NA
CDR3 protein: CASSQEVDADEKLFF
CDR3 DNA: TGTGCCAGCAGCCAAGAAGTGGATGCGGATGAAAAACTGTTTTTT

J gene: TRBJ2-5
D gene: TRBD1
V gene: TRBV6-5
clone size: NA
CDR3 protein: CASSWTGGAVAGLRKTQYF
CDR3 DNA: TGTGCCAGCAGTTGGACAGGGGGCGCGGTAGCGGGATTAAGGAAGACCCAGTACTTC

J gene: TRBJ2-1
D gene: TRBD2
V gene: TRBV20-1
clone size: NA
CDR3 protein: CSALLAGGLTEQFF
CDR3 DNA: TGCAGTGCGCTACTAGCGGGAGGCCTTACTGAGCAGTTCTTC

J gene: TRBJ2-7
D gene: TRBD1
V gene: TRBV12-3/TRBV12-4
clone size: few
CDR3 protein: CASSPTWDSSYEQYF
CDR3 DNA: TGTGCCAGCAGTCCTACGTGGGACAGCTCCTACGAGCAGTACTTC

J gene: TRBJ2-1
D gene: NA
V gene: TRBV4-2
clone size: few
CDR3 protein: CASSQNQGRVNEQFF
CDR3 DNA: TGTGCCAGCAGCCAAAATCAGGGAAGAGTAAATGAGCAGTTCTTC

J gene: TRBJ2-1
D gene: TRBD1
V gene: TRBV2
clone size: NA
CDR3 protein: CASTLDRVQDNEQFF
CDR3 DNA: TGTGCCAGCACTCTAGACAGGGTTCAAGACAATGAGCAGTTCTTC

J gene: TRBJ1-5
D gene: NA
V gene: TRBV7-9
clone size: NA
CDR3 protein: CATSLEGNQPQHF
CDR3 DNA: TGTGCCACCAGCTTAGAAGGGAATCAGCCCCAGCATTTT

J gene: TRBJ2-1
D gene: TRBD2
V gene: TRBV20-1
clone size: NA
CDR3 protein: CSADRVLAGDNEQFF
CDR3 DNA: TGCAGTGCCGATAGGGTCCTAGCGGGAGACAATGAGCAGTTCTTC

J gene: TRBJ2-1
D gene: TRBD1
V gene: TRBV5-1
clone size: few
CDR3 protein: CASSTQGAYNEQFF
CDR3 DNA: TGCGCCAGCAGCACCCAGGGGGCCTACAATGAGCAGTTCTTC

J gene: TRBJ2-1
D gene: TRBD1
V gene: TRBV20-1
clone size: NA
CDR3 protein: CSARPISGTGVSGQFF
CDR3 DNA: TGCAGTGCTAGGCCTATTTCCGGGACAGGGGTGTCGGGGCAGTTCTTC

J gene: TRBJ1-2
D gene: NA
V gene: TRBV15
clone size: few
CDR3 protein: CATSRERETYYGYTF
CDR3 DNA: TGTGCCACCAGCAGGGAACGGGAGACTTACTATGGCTACACCTTC

J gene: TRBJ2-5
D gene: NA
V gene: TRBV12-3/TRBV12-4
clone size: many
CDR3 protein: CASRGPLQETQYF
CDR3 DNA: TGTGCCAGCAGGGGACCGCTCCAAGAGACCCAGTACTTC

J gene: TRBJ2-1
D gene: TRBD2
V gene: TRBV6-2/TRBV6-3
clone size: NA
CDR3 protein: CATCSFGLAGDGETYNEQFF
CDR3 DNA: TGTGCCACCTGTAGTTTCGGACTAGCGGGAGATGGAGAAACCTACAATGAGCAGTTCTTC

J gene: TRBJ2-7
D gene: NA
V gene: TRBV29-1
clone size: few
CDR3 protein: CSVGNTHEQYF
CDR3 DNA: TGCAGCGTAGGAAATACACACGAGCAGTACTTC

J gene: TRBJ1-4
D gene: NA
V gene: TRBV5-1
clone size: NA
CDR3 protein: CASSPMGEKLFF
CDR3 DNA: TGCGCCAGCAGCCCGATGGGGGAAAAACTGTTTTTT

J gene: TRBJ2-1
D gene: TRBD2
V gene: TRBV12-3/TRBV12-4
clone size: NA
CDR3 protein: CASSLETSGSSYNEQFF
CDR3 DNA: TGTGCCAGCAGTTTAGAGACTAGCGGGAGTTCCTACAATGAGCAGTTCTTC

J gene: TRBJ1-5
D gene: TRBD1
V gene: TRBV28
clone size: NA
CDR3 protein: CASSLGPGQGNQPQHF
CDR3 DNA: TGTGCCAGCAGTTTGGGTCCGGGACAGGGCAATCAGCCCCAGCATTTT

J gene: TRBJ2-1
D gene: TRBD2
V gene: TRBV15
clone size: few
CDR3 protein: CATRDEGLAVNEQFF
CDR3 DNA: TGTGCCACCAGGGACGAGGGACTAGCAGTCAATGAGCAGTTCTTC